The 21 T cell receptor beta chains presented below share a single source sample, sequenced in a study of CD8+ T cells in alopecia areata (dated by TCRdb to the late 2010s). Taken with the paper, the label for time point translates to: 24 weeks on oral tofacitinib. The treatment or condition tag for this specimen amounts to: oral pan-JAK inhibitor, 5-10 mg twice daily. Receptor libraries were prepared by the immunoSEQ multiplex PCR assay. RNA was extracted from all samples and reverse transcribed into cDNA as template for TCR sequencing. In TCRdb, the immuneACCESS table is reduced to in-frame sequences with V and J assigned. These tables do not hold every clone; where another copy was compared, an unresolved V gene accounts for under half, and the others remain unexplained. The sample profile shows over 150,000 clones; approximately 55% of them were found once. 9.5% to 14% of the sample comes from the top ten.

The material sequenced was CD8+ T cells sorted from blood, taken at week 24, from a patient treated with tofacitinib. The receptors shown here come from a human donor with alopecia areata.

This rearrangement joins TRBV4-3 to TRBJ2-7; 8 bases fit TRBD1. Per germline, CDR1 LGHNA and CDR2 YSLEER. V was pared by 0 bases and J by 4 bases, with 2 bases of the junction left unmatched. CDR3 length equals 14 residues. CDR3 sequence reads: CASSQDRGRYEQYF. The CDR3 DNA reads TGCGCCAGCAGCCAAGACAGGGGGCGGTACGAGCAGTACTTC.

The V call is TRBV2, the J call TRBJ1-1; a possible D gene is TRBD1 (5 bases). The V and J ends lost 11 bases and 2 bases respectively, with 9 bases between them. This CDR3 has 11 amino acids. Germline CDR1 SNHLY, CDR2 FYNNEI. For the CDR3, the DNA is TGTGCCGGGGGGGATAACACTGAAGCTTTCTTT. Translation: CAGGDNTEAFF. Variable domain in full (rest from reference TRBV2 and TRBJ1-1): EPEVTQTPSHQVTQMGQEVILRCVPISNHLYFYWYRQILGQKVEFLVSFYNNEISEKSEIFDDQFSVERPDGSNFTLKIRSTKLEDSAMYFCAGGDNTEAFFGQGTRLTVV.

The chain recombines TRBV23-1 with TRBJ2-1; TRBD2 agrees at 10 bases. TRBV23-1 is flagged as an ORF with uncertain function. This CDR3 is built from 16 residues. The ends lost 0 bases at V and 10 bases at J; junction bases unmatched: 9. CDR3 DNA sequence: TGCGCCAGCAGTCAATCGGGCCCCAAACTAGCGGGGGAGCAGTTCTTC. This translates into CASSQSGPKLAGEQFF.

This clone was observed a handful of times. Other DNA sequences within the sample encode an identical CDR3. CDR3 region: CASSLGDRDGSPLHF. The CDR3, as DNA: TGTGCCAGCAGCTTGGGGGACAGGGATGGTTCACCCCTCCACTTT. The chain is built from TRBV5-6 and TRBJ1-6; 9 bases are a match to TRBD1. The germline gives CDR1 SGHDT, CDR2 YYEEEE. With V trimmed by 0 bases and J by 9 bases, 4 bases remained unmatched. The CDR3 runs 15 residues.

The chain carries TRBV9 and TRBJ2-7, with D unclear. The CDR3 covers 17 residues. Germline V CDR1 and CDR2: SGDLS, YYNGEE. V lost 0 bases and J lost 3, with 19 bases in between. CDR3 loop: CASSVVESSMWVYEQYF. The CDR3 region has the DNA TGTGCCAGCAGCGTAGTGGAAAGTTCCATGTGGGTCTACGAGCAGTACTTC.

This chain connects TRBV9 to TRBJ1-2; D not certain. Germline assignment: CDR1 SGDLS and CDR2 YYNGEE. V lost 2 bases and J 5 bases, leaving 10 bases between the germline ends. The CDR3 length is 13 residues. Here the CDR3 reads CASSVSEAYGYTF. The CDR3 DNA follows: TGTGCCAGCAGCGTGTCGGAGGCTTATGGCTACACCTTC.

The V call is TRBV18, the J call TRBJ2-7, with TRBD2 identical over 11 bases. The CDR3 covers 15 residues. CDR1 is KGHSH and CDR2 is LQKENI in the germline V gene. J was trimmed by 4 bases and V by 3 bases; bases with no gene match: 5. CDR3 in amino acids: CASSPTSGGFYEQYF. CDR3 coding DNA: TGTGCCAGCTCACCCACTAGCGGGGGATTTTACGAGCAGTACTTC.

The V call is TRBV4-1, the J call TRBJ2-7, with D perhaps matching TRBD2 (5 bases). Trimming took off 0 bases at V and 2 bases at J, with 8 bases between the two ends. This CDR3 has 14 residues. Germline lookup yields CDR1 MGHRA and CDR2 YSYEKL. The CDR3 loop is CASSQDDGTYEQYF. In DNA, the CDR3 is TGCGCCAGCAGCCAAGATGACGGGACCTACGAGCAGTACTTC.

The chain combines TRBV6-6 with TRBJ2-6, with D possibly matching TRBD1 (5 bases). Trimming pared 8 bases from V and 0 bases from J, leaving 11 bases between. This CDR3 is 15 amino acids long. Germline V gene lookup returns CDR1 MNHNY and CDR2 SVGAGI (reference sequence). CDR3 nucleotide sequence: TGTGCCAGCGCCCCCAGGGTCTCTGGGGCCAACGTCCTGACTTTC. This sequence encodes CASAPRVSGANVLTF.

The genes are TRBV30 and TRBJ2-7, with D unresolved. CDR1 and CDR2 from the germline V gene are GTSNPN and SVGIG (reference sequence). V dropped 0 bases and J dropped 7 bases, with 19 bases sitting between them. The length of the CDR3 is 15 residues. CDR3 sequence reads: CAWSVPYGPSREQYF. The CDR3 DNA reads TGTGCCTGGAGTGTCCCATACGGACCCTCGAGGGAGCAGTACTTC.

In DNA, the CDR3 is TGTGCCAGCAGCCCTAGCTTGGGGCCCACTAGCACAGATACGCAGTATTTT. Protein sequence: CASSPSLGPTSTDTQYF. The V call is TRBV7-2, the J call TRBJ2-3, with D possibly being TRBD1 or TRBD2 (5 bases each). This CDR3 comprises 17 residues. Trimming shortened V by 5 bases and J by 0 bases, and 18 bases separated the two germline ends. Germline V lookup: CDR1 SGHTA, CDR2 FQGNSA.

This clone showed up just once. The chain is built from TRBV29-1 and TRBJ2-3; D possibly uses TRBD1 or TRBD2 (5 bases each). In germline, CDR1 is SQVTM, CDR2 ANQGSEA. V shed 4 bases and J shed 3 bases, with 14 bases lying between them. The CDR3 has 14 amino acids. As DNA, the CDR3 is TGCAGCGTTGTGGGTTGGGGGATAACAGATACGCAGTATTTT. Translation gives CSVVGWGITDTQYF.

This clone showed up just a few times. Different DNA sequences within this sample yield the same CDR3. The chain uses TRBV5-1 and TRBJ1-2; the D is unclear. Germline lookup yields CDR1 SGHRS and CDR2 YFSETQ. The length of the CDR3 is 13 residues. V dropped 0 bases and J dropped 5 bases, with 8 bases sitting between them. The DNA for the CDR3 is TGCGCCAGCAGCTTGGGCAGGAATTATGGCTACACCTTC. Residues: CASSLGRNYGYTF.

This clone turned up a few times. The chain has TRBV5-6 and TRBJ2-1, with unresolved D. V dropped 0 bases and J dropped 8 bases, with 12 bases sitting between them. The germline V gene has CDR1 SGHDT and CDR2 YYEEEE. The CDR3 contains 14 residues. CDR3 sequence (DNA): TGTGCCAGCAGCTTGGGGGCGGTGTGGGATGAGCAGTTCTTC. Translating gives CASSLGAVWDEQFF.

This rearrangement joins TRBV7-6 to TRBJ2-3; D gene ambiguous. The germline CDR1 and CDR2 sequences are SGHVS and FNYEAQ. V was clipped by 2 bases and J by 0 bases, with 9 bases between them. This CDR3 region has 15 residues. CDR3 loop: CASSLLRVSTDTQYF. Here the CDR3 DNA reads TGTGCCAGCAGCTTATTACGAGTTAGCACAGATACGCAGTATTTT. Using reference TRBV7-6 and TRBJ2-3 for the parts outside the CDR3, the full variable domain is GAGVSQSPRYKVTKRGQDVALRCDPISGHVSLYWYRQALGQGPEFLTYFNYEAQQDKSGLPNDRFSAERPEGSISTLTIQRTEQRDSAMYRCASSLLRVSTDTQYFGPGTRLTVL.

This chain connects TRBV7-2 to TRBJ2-1, with 9 positions matching TRBD2. The CDR3 is made up of 15 amino acids. Germline V gives CDR1 SGHTA, CDR2 FQGNSA. The V and J ends lost 5 bases and 13 bases, in that order; junction bases with no gene match: 15. The CDR3 region has the DNA TGTGCCAGCAGCGGGAGCGGGCTTAGCGGGGGCGACCAGTTCTTC. Its translation is CASSGSGLSGGDQFF.

The rearrangement joins TRBV30 to TRBJ2-7; D gene unclear. This CDR3 is built from 12 residues. Germline V lookup: CDR1 GTSNPN, CDR2 SVGIG (reference sequence). Trimming took 7 bases from V and 0 from J, leaving 10 bases between them. CDR3 sequence reads: CAFDKPSYEQYF. As DNA, the CDR3 is TGTGCCTTCGACAAGCCCTCCTACGAGCAGTACTTC.

This chain links TRBV7-9 with TRBJ1-2; D unresolved. Germline V gene lookup returns CDR1 SEHNR and CDR2 FQNEAQ (reference sequence). The CDR3 length is 13 residues. V gave up 5 bases and J gave up 2 bases, with 9 bases separating them. CDR3 nucleotides: TGTGCCAGCAGCCCTAGAAGCAACTATGGCTACACCTTC. Protein: CASSPRSNYGYTF.

The gene calls are TRBV7-6 and TRBJ2-2; the D is unclear. CDR1 is SGHVS and CDR2 is FNYEAQ in the germline V gene. Trimming stripped 4 bases from V and 8 bases from J, with 8 bases between. CDR3 length: 12 amino acids. The CDR3 reads CASSSTSGELFF. CDR3 in DNA: TGTGCCAGCAGCTCCACCTCTGGGGAGCTGTTTTTT. The entire variable domain, with the rest obtained from reference TRBV7-6 and TRBJ2-2, is as follows: GAGVSQSPRYKVTKRGQDVALRCDPISGHVSLYWYRQALGQGPEFLTYFNYEAQQDKSGLPNDRFSAERPEGSISTLTIQRTEQRDSAMYRCASSSTSGELFFGEGSRLTVL.

A note on this clone: The same CDR3 also results from other DNA sequences found in this sample. The chain links TRBV19 to TRBJ2-1, with D tentatively TRBD1 (6 bases). The CDR3 length is 13 residues. From germline, CDR1 is LNHDA and CDR2 SQIVND (reference sequence). The germline V and J ends were trimmed by 3 bases and 4 bases, with 7 bases remaining between them. The CDR3 sequence is CASSMGQYNEQFF. The CDR3 DNA is TGTGCCAGTAGTATGGGACAATACAATGAGCAGTTCTTC.

The chain has TRBV5-6 and TRBJ1-1; TRBD1 matches 7 bases. This CDR3 comprises 14 residues. Germline lookup yields CDR1 SGHDT and CDR2 YYEEEE. V was pared by 3 bases and J by 2 bases, with 4 bases of the junction left unmatched. Here the CDR3 DNA reads TGTGCCAGCAGCTCCGGGACAGATAACACTGAAGCTTTCTTT. Amino acids: CASSSGTDNTEAFF.